These 12 T cell receptor beta chains came from one sample sequenced in a study of CXCR3-negative and CXCR3-positive naive CD8 T cells. UMI-labeled TRB cDNA libraries were prepared by 5' RACE. For each CDR3 protein, TCRdb gives one entry from its re-call of the 5' RACE reads, without DNA. This repertoire includes 50,000 to 75,000 distinct CDR3 sequences. Sequencing was done on a sample of naive CXCR3- CD8+ T cells from blood. Subset noted: CD45RO-CCR7+CD27+CD95- naive CD8+ T cells lacking CXCR3 (TNR3-). These receptors all stem from a human donor in good health. Some clones in this sample may be carry-over from other donors' samples.

The chain links TRBV29-1 to TRBJ2-3; the TRBD2 assignment by TCRdb is unverifiable without DNA. The CDR3 spans 14 residues. Germline CDR1 and CDR2: SQVTM and ANQGSEA. This CDR3 reads CSGNGGPGGDTQYF.

This chain links TRBV13 with TRBJ2-3. Germline V CDR1 and CDR2: PRHDT, FYEKMQ (reference sequence). CDR3 size: 13 residues. The CDR3: CASSFPVTDTQYF.

The chain employs TRBV5-1 and TRBJ2-1; TCRdb's D call of TRBD1 is untestable without DNA. The CDR3 consists of 16 residues. The germline V gene has CDR1 SGHRS and CDR2 YFSETQ. This CDR3 is CASRWGSGGLENEQFF. Drawing the rest from reference TRBV5-1 and TRBJ2-1, the complete variable domain is KAGVTQTPRYLIKTRGQQVTLSCSPISGHRSVSWYQQTPGQGLQFLFEYFSETQRNKGNFPGRFSGRQFSNSRSEMNVSTLELGDSALYLCASRWGSGGLENEQFFGPGTRLTVL.

This chain joins TRBV20-1 and TRBJ2-7; TCRdb lists TRBD1, though no DNA is available to test this call. The germline V gene has CDR1 DFQATT and CDR2 SNEGSKA (reference sequence). CDR3 size: 15 residues. The chain's CDR3 is CSATQGQGLTYEQYF.

The CDR3 sequence is CASSSLNPLAGAERDTQYF. J is TRBJ2-3 and V is TRBV28; TCRdb designates TRBD2, a call that cannot be tested without DNA. Germline V lookup: CDR1 MDHEN, CDR2 SYDVKM. The CDR3 is 19 amino acids.

The V and J genes are TRBV7-7 and TRBJ2-1; the D call of TRBD2 rests on TCRdb alone, since no DNA is present to check it. CDR3 length: 19 residues. Germline values: CDR1 SSHAT, CDR2 FNYEAQ (reference sequence). The CDR3 region is CASSLAGARQGAPYNEQFF.

V and J are TRBV12-3 or TRBV12-4 and TRBJ2-2; lacking DNA, the TRBD2 call made by TCRdb goes unchecked. CDR3 length: 15 residues. The CDR3 loop reads CASSSGGPETGELFF.

The chain carries TRBV4-2 and TRBJ2-3; TCRdb reports TRBD2, a call that lacks DNA to check it against. This CDR3 region has 15 residues. The V gene's germline CDR1 is LGHNA and CDR2 YNFKEQ. The CDR3 is CASSQAGGISDTQYF.

This sequence joins TRBV7-9 and TRBJ2-7; absent DNA, TCRdb's TRBD1 call cannot be checked. Germline V gene sequence: CDR1 SEHNR, CDR2 FQNEAQ (reference sequence). This CDR3 is 15 amino acids long. The CDR3 loop is CASSLWDRGDNEQYF. Together with reference TRBV7-9 and TRBJ2-7, the CDR3 gives the full variable domain: DTGVSQNPRHKITKRGQNVTFRCDPISEHNRLYWYRQTLGQGPEFLTYFQNEAQLEKSRLLSDRFSAERPKGSFSTLEIQRTEQGDSAMYLCASSLWDRGDNEQYFGPGTRLTVT.

The chain joins TRBV30 to TRBJ2-2; TCRdb lists TRBD2, though no DNA is available to test this call. There are 15 residues in the CDR3. Germline V gene lookup returns CDR1 GTSNPN and CDR2 SVGIG (reference sequence). This CDR3 reads CAWSVWREYSGELFF. The complete variable domain, with remaining parts taken from reference TRBV30 and TRBJ2-2, reads SQTIHQWPATLVQPVGSPLSLECTVEGTSNPNLYWYRQAAGRGLQLLFYSVGIGQISSEVPQNLSASRPQDRQFILSSKKLLLSDSGFYLCAWSVWREYSGELFFGEGSRLTVL.

This rearrangement joins TRBV7-2 to TRBJ2-3; checking the TCRdb D call of TRBD2 is not possible without DNA. The germline gives CDR1 SGHTA, CDR2 FQGNSA. The CDR3 has 18 residues. The CDR3 is CASSSSITLLAGTDTQYF.

This sequence joins TRBV29-1 and TRBJ1-3; TCRdb names TRBD1, which stays unverified in the absence of DNA. The CDR3 is 14 residues long. CDR1 SQVTM and CDR2 ANQGSEA come from the germline V gene. CDR3 protein: CSVAGPTSGNTIYF.